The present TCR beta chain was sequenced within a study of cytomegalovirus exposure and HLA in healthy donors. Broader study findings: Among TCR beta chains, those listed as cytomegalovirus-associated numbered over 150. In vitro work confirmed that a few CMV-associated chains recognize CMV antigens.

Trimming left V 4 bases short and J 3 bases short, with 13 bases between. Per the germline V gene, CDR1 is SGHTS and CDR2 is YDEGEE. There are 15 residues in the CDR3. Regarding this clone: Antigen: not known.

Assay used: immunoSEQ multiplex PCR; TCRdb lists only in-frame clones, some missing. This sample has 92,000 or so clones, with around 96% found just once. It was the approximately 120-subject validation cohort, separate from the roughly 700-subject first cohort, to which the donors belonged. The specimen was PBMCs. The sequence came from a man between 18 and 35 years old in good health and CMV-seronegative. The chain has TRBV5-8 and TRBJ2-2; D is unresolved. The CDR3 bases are TGTGCCAGCAGCCTGGGGTTTCGGGACACCGGGGAGCTGTTTTTT. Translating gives CASSLGFRDTGELFF. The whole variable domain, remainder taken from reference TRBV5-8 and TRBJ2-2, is EAGVTQSPTHLIKTRGQQATLRCSPISGHTSVYWYQQALGLGLQFLLWYDEGEERNRGNFPPRFSGRQFPNYSSELNVNALELEDSALYLCASSLGFRDTGELFFGEGSRLTVL.